The rows below give T cell receptor beta chains drawn from one sample of a study of blood T cell repertoires in COVID-19. Produced via immunoSEQ multiplex PCR; TCRdb's table is partial and in-frame only. The sample has 260,000 or so clones, roughly 88% seen once. The material sequenced was peripheral blood. The receptors were sampled from a human donor in a cohort sampled during active COVID-19. The CDR3 runs from the conserved cysteine through the conserved F or W. Fields, in order: V gene, J gene, CDR3 protein.

>TRBV28|TRBJ1-2
CASRTNQGRGYTF
>TRBV9|TRBJ2-7
CASSILAGETYEQYF
>TRBV5-1|TRBJ1-1
CASSGGDNTEAFF
>TRBV7-2|TRBJ1-4
CASSKTGRTNEKLFF
>TRBV7-2|TRBJ2-7
CASSFARGGEQYF
>TRBV7-2|TRBJ2-3
CASSFGGPDTQYF
>TRBV5-1|TRBJ2-1
CASSLRLADSYNEQFF
>TRBV6-5|TRBJ1-2
CASSYSGHLNYTF
>TRBV28|TRBJ1-1
CASSDWTGLNTEAFF
>TRBV24-1|TRBJ2-3
CATSDLPRGSDADTQYF
>TRBV7-2|TRBJ2-5
CASSLVGPIAGALTQYF
>TRBV10-2|TRBJ1-4
CASRDRLPQGTLTNEKLFF
>TRBV4-2|TRBJ1-1
CASSPQTGMYTEAFF
>TRBV28|TRBJ1-5
CASSRIRLGGNQPQHF
>TRBV28|TRBJ1-4
CAISSGTGGEKLFF
>TRBV6-5|TRBJ1-1
CASSYTETGLGAFF
>TRBV6-5|TRBJ2-3
CASSYSRGTDTQYF
>TRBV19|TRBJ2-7
CASSVSVSYEQYF
>TRBV18|TRBJ1-6
CASSPQSSYNSPLHF
>TRBV19|TRBJ1-1
CASSIWESTEAFF
>TRBV5-1|TRBJ2-7
CASSPREGVSEQYF
>TRBV9|TRBJ2-7
CASSPRLAGGPYEQYF
>TRBV3-1/TRBV3-2|TRBJ2-7
CASSQELAGGPSYEQYF
>TRBV7-6|TRBJ2-7
CASSASTGEQYF
>TRBV3-1/TRBV3-2|TRBJ1-2
CASSQDRGNYGYTF
>TRBV6-5|TRBJ1-2
CASSYSDPGVGGGYTF
>TRBV5-4|TRBJ1-6
CASSLGVLNSPLHF
>TRBV5-4|TRBJ2-7
CASSLRLADHEQYF
>TRBV28|TRBJ2-1
CASSWVGLAGEQFF
>TRBV4-3|TRBJ2-7
CASSQDTRVPTYEQYF
>TRBV7-9|TRBJ1-2
CASALTGTDNYGYTF
>TRBV29-1|TRBJ2-5
CSVRTDSLETQYF
>TRBV5-4|TRBJ2-1
CASSSGHGEQFF
>TRBV4-1|TRBJ2-1
CASSFRDTAMRYNEQFF
>TRBV18|TRBJ2-1
CASSSGLAGANEQFF
>TRBV7-8|TRBJ1-2
CASSLDGSNGYTF
>TRBV20-1|TRBJ2-7
CSARTSHEQYF
>TRBV13|TRBJ1-5
CASSPGGTGGPQPQHF
>TRBV25-1|TRBJ2-3
CASSAGRGSTDTQYF
>TRBV14|TRBJ2-3
CASSPPRGGRSDTQYF
>TRBV15|TRBJ2-7
CATSRTGQSYEQYF
>TRBV29-1|TRBJ2-7
CSVRGGTTYEQYF
>TRBV28|TRBJ2-5
CASSPPRDRPQETQYF
>TRBV29-1|TRBJ2-1
CSVEETQGADGEQFF